This T cell receptor (beta chain) was retrieved from a study of OX40 agonist ivuxolimab in advanced cancers. Findings of the study overall: Antigens targeted by the expanded peripheral T cells were not determined.

The sample holds one count of this clone. The antigen is unknown. Measured with immunoSEQ multiplex PCR; TCRdb has only the in-frame clones, and not every one. The repertoire holds around 80,000 clones, with approximately 85% as singletons. Germline CDR1 is MDHEN and CDR2 is SYDVKM. This CDR3 region has 15 residues. The ends lost 5 bases at V and 11 bases at J; junction bases unmatched: 8. The chain has TRBV28 and TRBJ2-1, with 14 bases lining up with TRBD2. The sample here was CD4+ or CD8+ T cells sorted from blood, taken in a trial of the OX40 agonist ivuxolimab. This TCR came from an adult with an advanced solid tumor such as melanoma, head and neck, liver or kidney cancer. In DNA form, the CDR3 reads TGTGCCAGCAGTGCCCATGGGACTAGCGGGGGCCAGCAGTTCTTC. It specifies CASSAHGTSGGQQFF.